A single T cell receptor (beta chain) is shown here with its context. This entry belongs to a study of blood T cell repertoires in COVID-19. In the source study's methods: The authors estimated nucleated cell counts from reference gene primer amplification. Libraries were prepared by immunoSEQ multiplex PCR; TCRdb keeps only in-frame clonotypes and omits some of them. V, J and clone size are those of that table, while D and trimming were read from the DNA. The sample contains 200,000 to 250,000 clones, 65% to 85% of which appear only once. The germline V gene encodes CDR1 ENHRY and CDR2 SYGVKD. This CDR3 comprises 13 residues. Between the trimmed V and J ends, which lost 8 bases and 6 bases, there was a span of 15 bases. Participants were placed into cohorts based on the clinical history they reported.

The J gene is TRBJ2-3, the V gene TRBV10-3, with D possibly being TRBD2 (6 bases). The receptor comes from a woman aged 55-75 years who had recovered from COVID-19. Source material: PBMCs or T cells enriched from blood (not recorded which). The CDR3 is CAIGGGISDTQYF. The CDR3 DNA reads TGTGCCATCGGTGGCGGGATTTCGGATACGCAGTATTTT.